This T cell receptor (beta chain) was sequenced for a study of cytomegalovirus exposure and HLA in healthy donors. As for the study in general: The 90 to 150 validation repertoires used the same platform as the 650 to 850 first-cohort repertoires, a later analysis reported.

Germline CDR1 SNHLY, CDR2 FYNNEI. The V gene lost 10 bases and the J gene lost 9 bases, with 18 bases spanning the gap. CDR3 length equals 12 residues. Here immunoSEQ multiplex PCR was the method, and the copy in TCRdb shows in-frame clones only, minus some. The data contain 130,000 to 150,000 clones, almost 85% of them singletons. This receptor was obtained from a woman aged 25 to 39 in good health and CMV-seronegative. The chain joins TRBV2 to TRBJ2-5; weak D call: TRBD1 (5 bases). The sample consisted of PBMCs. CDR3 sequence reads: CATRSIKGAQYF. The DNA for the CDR3 is TGTGCCACAAGGTCCATAAAAGGGGCCCAGTACTTC.